This TCR beta chain was documented in a study of shared clonotypes between healthy human individuals. Germline-derived CDR1 and CDR2 are GTSNPN and SVGIG (reference sequence). CDR3 size: 12 residues. The V gene lost 1 base and the J gene lost 0 bases, with 4 bases spanning the gap. Concerning this clone: Its antigen is undetermined. In the same sample, other DNA sequences code for this CDR3.

Clones were sequenced by immunoSEQ multiplex PCR, and TCRdb holds only the in-frame ones, with some missing. The sample yields some 500,000 clones, approximately 95% seen once. Notes on the study in general: Large sequencing depth failed to make sorted-subset sequencing complete, rarefaction showed. Clonotype sharing among the donors was expected to vary with sequencing depth. Four donors shared approximately 5% of their naive CD4 clonotypes.

This receptor was identified in a woman in her twenties or thirties in good health. The sequenced sample consisted of naive CD4+ T cells sorted from blood. Subset described: CD45RA+ positively selected. The V gene is TRBV30, the J gene TRBJ2-7, with D unclear. CDR3 coding DNA: TGTGCCTGGAGTGAGAGCTCCTACGAGCAGTACTTC. It yields the protein CAWSESSYEQYF.